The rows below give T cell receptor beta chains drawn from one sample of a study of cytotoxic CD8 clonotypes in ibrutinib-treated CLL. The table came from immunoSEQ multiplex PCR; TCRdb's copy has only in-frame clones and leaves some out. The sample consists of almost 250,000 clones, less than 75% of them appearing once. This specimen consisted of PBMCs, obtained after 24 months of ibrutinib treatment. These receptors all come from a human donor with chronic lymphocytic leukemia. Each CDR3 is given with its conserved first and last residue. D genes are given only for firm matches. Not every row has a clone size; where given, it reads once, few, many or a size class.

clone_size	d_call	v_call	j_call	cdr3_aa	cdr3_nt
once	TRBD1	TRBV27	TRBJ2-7	CASSSRQGSNEQYF	TGTGCCAGCAGTTCACGACAGGGAAGTAACGAGCAGTACTTC
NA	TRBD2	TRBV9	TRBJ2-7	CASSVVPSGYEQYF	TGTGCCAGCAGCGTAGTACCTAGCGGCTACGAGCAGTACTTC
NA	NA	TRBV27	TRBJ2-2	CASSLAYSGTGELFF	TGTGCCAGCAGTTTGGCCTATAGCGGCACCGGGGAGCTGTTTTTT
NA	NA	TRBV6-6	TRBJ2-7	CAEGLPGEQYF	TGTGCCGAGGGACTGCCCGGCGAGCAGTACTTC
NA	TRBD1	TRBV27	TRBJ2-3	CASGPDRGDTQYF	TGTGCCAGCGGCCCCGACAGGGGAGATACGCAGTATTTT
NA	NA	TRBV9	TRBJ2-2	CASGRGHPNTGELFF	TGTGCCAGCGGTCGGGGACACCCTAACACCGGGGAGCTGTTTTTT
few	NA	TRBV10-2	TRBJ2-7	CASSFSGYEQYF	TGCGCCAGCAGCTTTAGTGGCTACGAGCAGTACTTC
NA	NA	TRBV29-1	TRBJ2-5	CSGGLPLSQETQYF	TGCAGCGGAGGACTACCCTTGTCCCAAGAGACCCAGTACTTC
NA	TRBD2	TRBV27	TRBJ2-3	CATGGLGTDTQYF	TGTGCCACGGGGGGACTAGGCACAGATACGCAGTATTTT
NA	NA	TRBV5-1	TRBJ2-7	CASSFLGQLNEQYF	TGCGCCAGCAGCTTCTTAGGACAGCTGAACGAGCAGTACTTC
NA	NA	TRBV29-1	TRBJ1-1	CSGMNTEAFF	TGCAGCGGCATGAACACTGAAGCTTTCTTT
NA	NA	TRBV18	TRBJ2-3	CASSPPESADTQYF	TGTGCCAGCTCACCACCGGAATCTGCAGATACGCAGTATTTT
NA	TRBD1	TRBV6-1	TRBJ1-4	CASSEGQGVANEKLFF	TGTGCCAGCAGTGAAGGACAGGGGGTGGCTAATGAAAAACTGTTTTTT
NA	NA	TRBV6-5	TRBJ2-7	CASSYNPGIRYEQYF	TGTGCCAGCAGTTACAACCCGGGAATAAGATACGAGCAGTACTTC
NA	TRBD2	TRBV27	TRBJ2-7	CASSRASGIMDYEQYF	TGTGCCAGCAGTAGGGCTAGCGGGATCATGGATTACGAGCAGTACTTC
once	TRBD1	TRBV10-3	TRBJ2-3	CAIRPGQGRDTQYF	TGTGCCATCAGGCCGGGACAGGGGAGGGATACGCAGTATTTT
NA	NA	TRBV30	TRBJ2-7	CAWNVRGRLYEQYF	TGTGCCTGGAACGTCCGGGGCAGACTCTACGAGCAGTACTTC
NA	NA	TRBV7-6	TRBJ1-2	CASSPGTGFYGYTF	TGTGCCAGCAGCCCGGGGACGGGTTTCTATGGCTACACCTTC
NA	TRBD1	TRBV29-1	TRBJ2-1	CSTGGFYNEQFF	TGTTCGACAGGGGGCTTCTACAATGAGCAGTTCTTC
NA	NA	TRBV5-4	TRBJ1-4	CASSFFRGEKLFF	TGTGCCAGCAGCTTTTTCAGGGGTGAAAAACTGTTTTTT
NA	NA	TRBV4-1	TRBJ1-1	CASSRNSMNTEAFF	TGCGCCAGCAGCCGCAACAGTATGAACACTGAAGCTTTCTTT
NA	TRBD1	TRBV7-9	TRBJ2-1	CASSLDRGADEQFF	TGTGCCAGCAGCCTCGACAGGGGAGCGGATGAGCAGTTCTTC
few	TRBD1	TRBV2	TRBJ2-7	CASKDRGIYEQYF	TGTGCCAGCAAAGACAGGGGTATCTACGAGCAGTACTTC
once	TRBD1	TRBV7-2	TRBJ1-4	CASSSRQGGEKLFF	TGTGCCAGCAGCTCCAGACAGGGAGGGGAAAAACTGTTTTTT
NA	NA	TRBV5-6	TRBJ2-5	CASSLKGTQYF	TGTGCCAGCAGCCTCAAAGGGACCCAGTACTTC
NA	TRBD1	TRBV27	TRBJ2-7	CASSPRTGGLEQYF	TGTGCCAGCAGTCCCCGGACAGGGGGGTTGGAGCAGTACTTC
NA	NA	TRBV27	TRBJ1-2	CASSLLNLGYGYTF	TGTGCCAGCAGTTTACTGAACCTGGGCTATGGCTACACCTTC
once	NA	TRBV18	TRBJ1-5	CASSPPGQPFNQPQHF	TGTGCCAGCTCACCACCGGGGCAACCTTTCAATCAGCCCCAGCATTTT
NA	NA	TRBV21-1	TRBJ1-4	CASSKKSGHEKLFF	TGTGCCAGCAGCAAAAAGTCGGGGCATGAAAAACTGTTTTTT
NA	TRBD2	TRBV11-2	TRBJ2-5	CASSLGTSGTEGETQYF	TGTGCCAGCAGCTTGGGGACTAGCGGAACCGAAGGGGAGACCCAGTACTTC
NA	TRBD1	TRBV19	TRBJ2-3	CASRNGQGFTDTQYF	TGTGCCAGTAGAAACGGACAGGGTTTCACAGATACGCAGTATTTT
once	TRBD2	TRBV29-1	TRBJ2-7	CSVSPGTSGSSYEQYF	TGCAGCGTTAGCCCCGGGACTAGCGGGAGTTCCTACGAGCAGTACTTC
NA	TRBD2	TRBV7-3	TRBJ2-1	CASSSQAGENDEQFF	TGTGCCAGCAGCTCTCAAGCGGGAGAGAACGATGAGCAGTTCTTC
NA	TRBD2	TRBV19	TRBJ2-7	CASTAGGDEQYF	TGTGCCAGCACGGCGGGAGGGGACGAGCAGTACTTC
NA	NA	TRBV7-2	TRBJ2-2	CASSSLISGTLTGELFF	TGTGCCAGCAGCTCGTTAATATCCGGGACTCTCACCGGGGAGCTGTTTTTT